The 18 T cell receptor beta chains in this list originate from one sample, sequenced in a study of CXCR3-negative and CXCR3-positive naive CD8 T cells. Broader study findings: More hydrophobic TRB CDR3s occurred in CXCR3-positive than in CXCR3-negative naive cells.

Each TRB cDNA library was prepared by 5' RACE (with UMI labels). Each CDR3 protein gets one entry in TCRdb, which reprocessed the 5' RACE reads and gives no DNA. This sample contains tens of thousands of distinct CDR3 sequences. Antigens for these TCRs are unknown. Sequences were obtained from naive CXCR3+ CD8+ T cells from blood. The subset is: CD45RO-CCR7+CD27+CD95- naive CD8+ T cells expressing CXCR3 (TNR3+). Receptor source: a human donor in good health. Some clones in this sample may be carry-over from other donors' samples.

Here the CDR3 reads CASSQTGIQETQYF. The rearrangement joins TRBV28 to TRBJ2-5; the TCRdb call, TRBD1, lacks DNA for checking. The CDR3 contains 14 residues. Germline loops: CDR1 MDHEN, CDR2 SYDVKM. Full variable domain (missing parts from reference TRBV28 and TRBJ2-5): DVKVTQSSRYLVKRTGEKVFLECVQDMDHENMFWYRQDPGLGLRLIYFSYDVKMKEKGDIPEGYSVSREKKERFSLILESASTNQTSMYLCASSQTGIQETQYFGPGTRLLVL.

V usage is TRBV11-1 and J usage is TRBJ1-1; TCRdb picks TRBD1, but there is no DNA to check that call. The CDR3 is made up of 16 amino acids. CDR1 is SGHAT, CDR2 FQDESV, per germline (reference sequence). CDR3 region: CASSPARDTEKGEAFF.

The chain couples TRBV2 to TRBJ2-7; TCRdb reports TRBD1, a call that lacks DNA to check it against. Germline CDR1 reads SNHLY; CDR2 reads FYNNEI. This CDR3 has 13 residues. The CDR3: CARGPGTAYEQYF.

The chain links TRBV7-3 to TRBJ2-1; the D call from TCRdb, TRBD2, cannot be confirmed without DNA. This CDR3 has 17 residues. Germline CDR1 is SGHTA and CDR2 is FQGTGA. CDR3: CASSLGPSGGDYNEQFF.

The chain recombines TRBV6-5 with TRBJ1-5; TCRdb reports TRBD1, a call that lacks DNA to check it against. CDR1 and CDR2 (germline): MNHEY, SVGAGI. This CDR3 contains 16 residues. This CDR3 reads CASSPIRTGGGQPQHF.

The genes are TRBV25-1 and TRBJ1-1; TCRdb's assignment of TRBD1 cannot be checked, as there is no DNA. The CDR3 extends over 14 amino acids. Germline lookup yields CDR1 MGHDK and CDR2 SYGVNS. CDR3 region: CASSDTGLGTEAFF.

CDR3 sequence reads: CSARRVSGGFSYEQYF. J is TRBJ2-7 and V is TRBV20-1; TCRdb designates TRBD2, a call that cannot be tested without DNA. This CDR3 contains 16 residues. From germline, CDR1 is DFQATT and CDR2 SNEGSKA (reference sequence).

The chain employs TRBV14 and TRBJ2-7; TCRdb lists TRBD1, though no DNA is available to test this call. CDR1 SGHDN and CDR2 FVKESK come from the germline V gene. This CDR3 spans 13 amino acids. CDR3 loop: CASSQEWGWEQYF.

The chain links TRBV20-1 to TRBJ1-3; TCRdb lists TRBD1, though no DNA is available to test this call. The CDR3 is 16 residues long. Germline CDR1 DFQATT, CDR2 SNEGSKA (reference sequence). CDR3: CSASDPGTLSGNTIYF.

The genes are TRBV5-4 and TRBJ2-3. CDR1 and CDR2 from the germline V gene are SGHNT and YYREEE (reference sequence). There are 12 residues in the CDR3. CDR3 region: CASSLVSDTQYF.

The chain carries TRBV7-9 and TRBJ2-1. Germline V gene lookup returns CDR1 SEHNR and CDR2 FQNEAQ (reference sequence). The CDR3 length is 15 residues. CDR3 loop: CASSIPGGSYNEQFF.

The chain links TRBV7-3 to TRBJ2-1; TCRdb's D call, TRBD2, is unchecked because there is no DNA. The CDR3 is 16 residues long. Germline CDR1 reads SGHTA; CDR2 reads FQGTGA. The CDR3 sequence is CASSSPERGGYNEQFF.

The chain links TRBV5-1 to TRBJ1-2. CDR3 length: 11 amino acids. The germline V gene encodes CDR1 SGHRS and CDR2 YFSETQ. The chain's CDR3 is CASSLGLGYTF.

The chain links TRBV12-3 or TRBV12-4 to TRBJ2-2; without DNA, the TCRdb call of TRBD1 cannot be checked. There are 14 residues in the CDR3. CDR3 loop: CASSPLSDSGELFF.

This chain uses TRBV2 with TRBJ2-1; lacking DNA, the TRBD2 call made by TCRdb goes unchecked. The CDR3 consists of 16 residues. The germline V gene encodes CDR1 SNHLY and CDR2 FYNNEI. The CDR3 loop reads CASSETSGDNYNEQFF.

The chain recombines TRBV20-1 with TRBJ1-3; TCRdb designates TRBD1, a call that cannot be tested without DNA. The CDR3 sequence is 14 residues long. Per germline, CDR1 DFQATT and CDR2 SNEGSKA (reference sequence). CDR3 protein: CSATTGAAGNTIYF.

This rearrangement joins TRBV5-1 to TRBJ2-7. This CDR3 has 12 residues. The germline CDR1 and CDR2 sequences are SGHRS and YFSETQ. The CDR3 here is CASSLGVHEQYF.

This rearrangement joins TRBV19 to TRBJ1-2; the TCRdb D gene call, TRBD1, has no DNA to confirm it. Looked up from germline, CDR1 is LNHDA and CDR2 is SQIVND (reference sequence). This CDR3 region has 13 residues. CDR3 region: CASSWTGDHGYTF.